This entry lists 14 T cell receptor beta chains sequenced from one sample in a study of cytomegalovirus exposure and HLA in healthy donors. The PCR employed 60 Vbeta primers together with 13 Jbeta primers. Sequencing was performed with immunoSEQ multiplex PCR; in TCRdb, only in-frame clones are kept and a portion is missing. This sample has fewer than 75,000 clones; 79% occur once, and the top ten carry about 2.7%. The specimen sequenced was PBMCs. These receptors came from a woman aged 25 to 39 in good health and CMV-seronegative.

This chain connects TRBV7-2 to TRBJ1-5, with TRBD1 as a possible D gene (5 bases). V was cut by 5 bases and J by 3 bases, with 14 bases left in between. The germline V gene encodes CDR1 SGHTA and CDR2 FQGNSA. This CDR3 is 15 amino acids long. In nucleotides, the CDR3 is TGTGCCAGCAGCGTCGTAGGGGCAAACAATCAGCCCCAGCATTTT. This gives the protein CASSVVGANNQPQHF.

CDR3: CASSLTSDRDWDYGYTF. DNA of the CDR3: TGTGCCAGCTCTCTGACCTCGGACAGGGACTGGGACTATGGCTACACCTTC. The chain has TRBV18 and TRBJ1-2; 8 bases are shared with TRBD1. CDR1 is KGHSH, CDR2 LQKENI, per germline. The CDR3 covers 17 residues. The V gene end was trimmed by 6 bases and the J gene end by 3 bases; junction bases not matched to a gene: 15.

CDR3 nucleotide sequence: TGTGCCTGGACTATGGACAGAATTAATTCACCCCTCCACTTT. Amino acid sequence: CAWTMDRINSPLHF. The V call is TRBV30, the J call TRBJ1-6, with D possibly being TRBD1 (6 bases). The CDR3 is made up of 14 amino acids. CDR1 is GTSNPN, CDR2 SVGIG, per germline (reference sequence). V lost 4 bases, J lost 6 bases, and 13 bases lay in between.

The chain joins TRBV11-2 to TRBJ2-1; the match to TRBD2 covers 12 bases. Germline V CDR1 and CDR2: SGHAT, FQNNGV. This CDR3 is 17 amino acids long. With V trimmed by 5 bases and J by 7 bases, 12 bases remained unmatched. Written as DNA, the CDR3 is TGTGCCAGCAGCCCGAGACTAGCGGGAGAAGTGAGGAATGAGCAGTTCTTC. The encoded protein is CASSPRLAGEVRNEQFF.

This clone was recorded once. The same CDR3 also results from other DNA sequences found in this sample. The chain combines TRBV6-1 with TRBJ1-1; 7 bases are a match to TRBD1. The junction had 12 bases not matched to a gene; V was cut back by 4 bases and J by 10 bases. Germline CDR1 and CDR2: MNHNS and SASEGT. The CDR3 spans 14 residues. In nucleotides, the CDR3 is TGTGCCAGCAGTGCCCCAGATACAACAGGGGTAGCTTTCTTT. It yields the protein CASSAPDTTGVAFF.

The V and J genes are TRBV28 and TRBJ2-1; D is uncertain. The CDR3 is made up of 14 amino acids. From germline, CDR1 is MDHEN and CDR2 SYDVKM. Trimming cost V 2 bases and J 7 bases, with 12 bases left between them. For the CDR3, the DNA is TGTGCCAGCAGTTTACAGCTGGCGAGGAATGAGCAGTTCTTC. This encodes CASSLQLARNEQFF.

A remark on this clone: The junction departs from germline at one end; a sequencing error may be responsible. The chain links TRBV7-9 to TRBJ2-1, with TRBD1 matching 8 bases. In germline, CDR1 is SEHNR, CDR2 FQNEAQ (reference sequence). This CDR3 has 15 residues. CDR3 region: CSSSLVGDRYNEQFF. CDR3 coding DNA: TGTTCCAGCAGCTTAGTTGGGGACAGGTACAATGAGCAGTTCTTC. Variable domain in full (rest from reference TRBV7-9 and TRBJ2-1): DTGVSQNPRHKITKRGQNVTFRCDPISEHNRLYWYRQTLGQGPEFLTYFQNEAQLEKSRLLSDRFSAERPKGSFSTLEIQRTEQGDSAMYLCSSSLVGDRYNEQFFGPGTRLTVL.

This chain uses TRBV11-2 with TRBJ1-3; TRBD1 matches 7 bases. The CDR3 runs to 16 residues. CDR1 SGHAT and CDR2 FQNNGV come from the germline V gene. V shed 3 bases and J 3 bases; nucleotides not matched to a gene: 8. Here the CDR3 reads CASSFDDRALGNTIYF. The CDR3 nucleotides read TGTGCCAGCAGCTTTGACGACAGGGCACTTGGAAACACCATATATTTT.

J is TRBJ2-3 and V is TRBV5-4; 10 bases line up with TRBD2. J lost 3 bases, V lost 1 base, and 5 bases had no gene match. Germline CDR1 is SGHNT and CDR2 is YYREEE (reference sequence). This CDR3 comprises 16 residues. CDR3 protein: CASSLKLAGYTDTQYF. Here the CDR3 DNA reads TGTGCCAGCAGCTTGAAACTAGCGGGGTATACAGATACGCAGTATTTT.

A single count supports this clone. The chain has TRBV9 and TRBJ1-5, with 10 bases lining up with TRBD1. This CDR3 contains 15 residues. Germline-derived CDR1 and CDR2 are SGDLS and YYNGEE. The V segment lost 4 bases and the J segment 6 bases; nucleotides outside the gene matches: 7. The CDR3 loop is CASSPSGQGGQPQHF. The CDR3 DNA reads TGTGCCAGCAGCCCCAGCGGACAGGGGGGTCAGCCCCAGCATTTT.

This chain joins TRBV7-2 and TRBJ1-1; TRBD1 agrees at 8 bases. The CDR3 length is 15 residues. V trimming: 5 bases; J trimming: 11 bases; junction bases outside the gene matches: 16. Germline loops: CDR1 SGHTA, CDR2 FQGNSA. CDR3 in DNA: TGTGCCAGCAGCCCAGACGGGACAGGTGGGCAGAGGGCTTTCTTT. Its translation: CASSPDGTGGQRAFF. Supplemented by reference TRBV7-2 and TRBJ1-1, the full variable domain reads GAGVSQSPSNKVTEKGKDVELRCDPISGHTALYWYRQSLGQGLEFLIYFQGNSAPDKSGLPSDRFSAERTGGSVSTLTIQRTQQEDSAVYLCASSPDGTGGQRAFFGQGTRLTVV.

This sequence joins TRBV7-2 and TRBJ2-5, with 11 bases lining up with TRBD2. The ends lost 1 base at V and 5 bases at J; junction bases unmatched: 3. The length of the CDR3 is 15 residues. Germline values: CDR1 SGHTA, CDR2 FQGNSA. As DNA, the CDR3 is TGTGCCAGCAGCTTAGTAGCGGGAGGGGAGGAGACCCAGTACTTC. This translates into CASSLVAGGEETQYF.

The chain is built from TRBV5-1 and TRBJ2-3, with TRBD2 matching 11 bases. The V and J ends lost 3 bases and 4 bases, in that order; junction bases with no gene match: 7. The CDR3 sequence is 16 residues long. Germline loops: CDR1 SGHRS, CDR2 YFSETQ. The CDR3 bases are TGCGCCAGCAGCTATATAGCGGGGGGGCAATCAGATACGCAGTATTTT. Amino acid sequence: CASSYIAGGQSDTQYF.

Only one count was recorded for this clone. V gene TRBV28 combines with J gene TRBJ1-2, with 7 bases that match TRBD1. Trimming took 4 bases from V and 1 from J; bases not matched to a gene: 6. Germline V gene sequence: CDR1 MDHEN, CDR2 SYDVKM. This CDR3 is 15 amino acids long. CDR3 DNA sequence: TGTGCCAGCAGTTCGGGACAGATATTTAACTATGGCTACACCTTC. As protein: CASSSGQIFNYGYTF.